These T cell receptor beta chains were read from a single sample in a study of T cell changes during pregnancy in multiple sclerosis. Using immunoSEQ multiplex PCR, the repertoire was profiled, and TCRdb retains in-frame clones only, with some absent. The data hold 50,000 to 75,000 clones, with 93% observed a single time. The specimen was CD8+ T cells from peripheral blood mononuclear cells, collected in the third trimester of pregnancy. Every receptor here comes from a female donor with multiple sclerosis, enrolled in a pregnancy study. Each CDR3 is given with its conserved first and last residue. The D gene is left open where the match is weak. Some rows have no size entry. The others give once, few or many, or a class for an expanded clone.

D: NA; J: TRBJ2-5; size: once; V: TRBV2; CDR3: CASSSEETQYF; DNA: TGTGCCAGCAGTTCCGAAGAGACCCAGTACTTC
D: NA; J: TRBJ1-2; size: NA; V: TRBV5-1; CDR3: CASSLAYDRNYGYTF; DNA: TGCGCCAGCAGCTTGGCGTATGACAGGAACTATGGCTACACCTTC
D: TRBD1; J: TRBJ2-2; size: NA; V: TRBV6-6; CDR3: CASSPAGTGRTGELFF; DNA: TGTGCCAGCAGTCCGGCCGGGACAGGGCGGACCGGGGAGCTGTTTTTT
D: NA; J: TRBJ1-1; size: once; V: TRBV7-9; CDR3: CASRGQNTEAFF; DNA: TGTGCCAGCAGGGGCCAGAACACTGAAGCTTTCTTT
D: NA; J: TRBJ1-5; size: NA; V: TRBV27; CDR3: CASSLGENQPQHF; DNA: TGTGCCAGCAGTCTAGGGGAAAATCAGCCCCAGCATTTT
D: TRBD1; J: TRBJ1-2; size: NA; V: TRBV27; CDR3: CASSQRTAGGTYGYTF; DNA: TGTGCCAGCAGTCAACGAACGGCAGGGGGAACGTATGGCTACACCTTC
D: NA; J: TRBJ2-2; size: NA; V: TRBV19; CDR3: CASSPIQGTTGELFF; DNA: TGTGCCAGTAGTCCAATACAGGGTACCACCGGGGAGCTGTTTTTT
D: NA; J: TRBJ1-4; size: once; V: TRBV6-1; CDR3: CASSALQRRVEKLFF; DNA: TGTGCCAGCAGTGCCCTCCAGAGACGGGTCGAAAAACTGTTTTTT
D: NA; J: TRBJ2-7; size: NA; V: TRBV27; CDR3: CASSLGRITYEQYF; DNA: TGTGCCAGCAGTTTAGGCAGGATTACCTACGAGCAGTACTTC
D: TRBD2; J: TRBJ2-3; size: NA; V: TRBV29-1; CDR3: CSVEASGGSTDTQYF; DNA: TGCAGCGTTGAGGCTAGCGGGGGTAGCACAGATACGCAGTATTTT
D: NA; J: TRBJ1-3; size: NA; V: TRBV2; CDR3: CASRGPFGSGNTIYF; DNA: TGTGCCAGCAGGGGGCCGTTCGGATCTGGAAACACCATATATTTT
D: TRBD2; J: TRBJ2-7; size: NA; V: TRBV5-5; CDR3: CASSNTGGPRASGYSYEQYF; DNA: TGTGCCAGCAGTAATACAGGTGGACCAAGGGCTAGCGGTTACTCCTACGAGCAGTACTTC
D: TRBD1; J: TRBJ2-7; size: NA; V: TRBV7-8; CDR3: CASSSRQGASSYEQYF; DNA: TGTGCCAGCAGCTCACGACAGGGGGCGAGCTCCTACGAGCAGTACTTC
D: NA; J: TRBJ2-7; size: NA; V: TRBV27; CDR3: CASSLGGDYEQYF; DNA: TGTGCCAGCAGTTTGGGCGGGGACTACGAGCAGTACTTC
D: TRBD1; J: TRBJ1-2; size: NA; V: TRBV5-8; CDR3: CASSLGVSGQGTIDYGYTF; DNA: TGTGCCAGCAGCTTGGGGGTTAGCGGACAGGGTACGATAGACTATGGCTACACCTTC
D: NA; J: TRBJ2-2; size: NA; V: TRBV5-8; CDR3: CASSLWGAGELFF; DNA: TGTGCCAGCAGCTTGTGGGGAGCCGGGGAGCTGTTTTTT
D: NA; J: TRBJ1-2; size: NA; V: TRBV28; CDR3: CASSKLGVGPYGYTF; DNA: TGTGCCAGCAGCAAACTTGGAGTGGGGCCCTATGGCTACACCTTC
D: TRBD2; J: TRBJ2-7; size: NA; V: TRBV27; CDR3: CASSLGGDLYEQYF; DNA: TGTGCCAGCAGTTTAGGGGGGGACCTATACGAGCAGTACTTC
D: TRBD2; J: TRBJ2-3; size: once; V: TRBV29-1; CDR3: CSVLWGGDYSTDTQYF; DNA: TGCAGCGTCCTTTGGGGGGGTGACTATAGCACAGATACGCAGTATTTT
D: NA; J: TRBJ1-2; size: NA; V: TRBV5-4; CDR3: CASSLESGNNYGYTF; DNA: TGTGCCAGCAGCTTGGAGTCGGGGAATAACTATGGCTACACCTTC
D: TRBD1; J: TRBJ1-1; size: NA; V: TRBV19; CDR3: CASATGPGTEAFF; DNA: TGTGCCAGCGCGACAGGGCCGGGCACTGAAGCTTTCTTT
D: TRBD2; J: TRBJ2-2; size: NA; V: TRBV5-4; CDR3: CASSSGLAGLQTGELFF; DNA: TGTGCCAGCAGCTCGGGACTAGCGGGATTACAGACCGGGGAGCTGTTTTTT
D: NA; J: TRBJ2-2; size: NA; V: TRBV7-3; CDR3: CASSLWQGSGELFF; DNA: TGTGCCAGCAGCTTATGGCAGGGGTCCGGGGAGCTGTTTTTT
D: TRBD1; J: TRBJ1-5; size: NA; V: TRBV6-4; CDR3: CASSPGGSNQPQHF; DNA: TGTGCCAGCAGTCCAGGGGGTAGCAATCAGCCCCAGCATTTT
D: TRBD1; J: TRBJ1-1; size: NA; V: TRBV30; CDR3: CALGQGRTEAFF; DNA: TGTGCCTTAGGACAGGGCCGCACTGAAGCTTTCTTT
D: TRBD2; J: TRBJ2-1; size: NA; V: TRBV6-4; CDR3: CASRVTSGAYNEQFF; DNA: TGTGCCAGCAGGGTGACTAGCGGGGCTTACAATGAGCAGTTCTTC
D: TRBD1; J: TRBJ2-3; size: NA; V: TRBV5-1; CDR3: CASSGVQGAGGDTQYF; DNA: TGCGCCAGCAGCGGAGTTCAGGGGGCCGGGGGAGATACGCAGTATTTT
D: TRBD1; J: TRBJ2-7; size: once; V: TRBV6-6; CDR3: CASSQPGQGRGSEQYF; DNA: TGTGCCAGCAGCCAACCCGGACAGGGACGGGGGTCGGAGCAGTACTTC
D: NA; J: TRBJ2-7; size: NA; V: TRBV28; CDR3: CASSFCTGCEQYF; DNA: TGTGCCAGCAGTTTTTGTACGGGGTGCGAGCAGTACTTC
D: NA; J: TRBJ2-5; size: NA; V: TRBV27; CDR3: CASSLVNEETQYF; DNA: TGTGCCAGCAGTTTGGTTAACGAGGAGACCCAGTACTTC
D: NA; J: TRBJ2-5; size: NA; V: TRBV6-8; CDR3: CASSPPGETQYF; DNA: TGTGCCAGCAGCCCTCCGGGGGAGACCCAGTACTTC
D: NA; J: TRBJ1-1; size: NA; V: TRBV19; CDR3: CASSIETELPNTEAFF; DNA: TGTGCCAGTAGTATAGAAACAGAACTCCCGAACACTGAAGCTTTCTTT
D: NA; J: TRBJ2-1; size: NA; V: TRBV28; CDR3: CASSFWGDNEQFF; DNA: TGTGCCAGCAGTTTTTGGGGGGACAATGAGCAGTTCTTC
D: NA; J: TRBJ2-3; size: NA; V: TRBV7-8; CDR3: CASSQESGPDTQYF; DNA: TGTGCCAGCAGCCAAGAGAGCGGTCCAGATACGCAGTATTTT
D: TRBD1; J: TRBJ2-4; size: NA; V: TRBV30; CDR3: CAWSRGWEGGQGLAKNIQYF; DNA: TGTGCCTGGAGTAGGGGATGGGAGGGGGGACAGGGATTAGCCAAAAACATTCAGTACTTC
D: TRBD1; J: TRBJ1-1; size: few; V: TRBV9; CDR3: CASSGRQGHTEAFF; DNA: TGTGCCAGCAGCGGGAGACAGGGACACACTGAAGCTTTCTTT
D: NA; J: TRBJ1-1; size: NA; V: TRBV28; CDR3: CASTPAGGTEAFF; DNA: TGTGCCAGCACCCCAGCGGGGGGCACTGAAGCTTTCTTT
D: TRBD1; J: TRBJ1-2; size: few; V: TRBV6-1; CDR3: CASRRTGGYGYTF; DNA: TGTGCCAGCAGGAGGACAGGCGGCTATGGCTACACCTTC
D: TRBD2; J: TRBJ2-1; size: NA; V: TRBV29-1; CDR3: CSLQTSGPYNEQFF; DNA: TGCAGCCTCCAGACTAGCGGACCTTACAATGAGCAGTTCTTC
D: NA; J: TRBJ2-2; size: NA; V: TRBV7-9; CDR3: CASSLRGNTGELFF; DNA: TGTGCCAGCAGCTTACGGGGGAACACCGGGGAGCTGTTTTTT
D: NA; J: TRBJ1-2; size: NA; V: TRBV4-2; CDR3: CASSQGPRDTNYGYTF; DNA: TGTGCCAGCAGCCAAGGACCCAGGGACACTAACTATGGCTACACCTTC
D: NA; J: TRBJ1-2; size: NA; V: TRBV7-2; CDR3: CASSPSRTANYGYTF; DNA: TGTGCCAGCAGCCCTTCCCGGACAGCTAACTATGGCTACACCTTC